This T cell receptor (beta chain) was profiled in a study of T cells in Graves' hyperthyroidism and ophthalmopathy. Using RNA transcripts as the source, TCR beta CDR3 regions were amplified. HTBI primers were employed in a first-round RT-PCR of the TCR CDR3. TCRdb passed the multiplex PCR reads through MiXCR, listing each CDR3 protein once. The sample has around 500,000 distinct CDR3 sequences, 13% to 15% seen once. With V trimmed by 5 bases and J by 8 bases, 15 bases remained unmatched. The CDR3 has 16 amino acids. Germline loops: CDR1 SGHTA, CDR2 FQGNSA. As regards this clonotype: The antigen is unknown.

Study observations and caveats: Ophthalmopathy, which appeared later, was predicted by the model a median approximately six months before onset.

The sample was blood. The source is a young woman with Graves' hyperthyroidism. The chain employs TRBV7-2 and TRBJ2-1; TRBD2 matches at 7 bases. CDR3 bases: TGTGCCAGCAGCGGCCGCGTGGCGGGAGAAATCGATGAGCAGTTCTTC. Its protein is CASSGRVAGEIDEQFF.